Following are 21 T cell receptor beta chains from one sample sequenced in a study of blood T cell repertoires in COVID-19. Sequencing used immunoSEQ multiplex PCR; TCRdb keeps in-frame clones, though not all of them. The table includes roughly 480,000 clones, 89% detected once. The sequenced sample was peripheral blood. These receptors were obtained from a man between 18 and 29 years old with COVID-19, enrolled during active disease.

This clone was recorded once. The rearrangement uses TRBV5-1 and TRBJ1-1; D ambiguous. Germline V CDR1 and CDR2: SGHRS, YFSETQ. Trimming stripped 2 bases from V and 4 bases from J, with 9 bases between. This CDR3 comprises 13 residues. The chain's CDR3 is CASSLRVSTEAFF. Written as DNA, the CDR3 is TGCGCCAGCAGCTTACGCGTTTCCACTGAAGCTTTCTTT. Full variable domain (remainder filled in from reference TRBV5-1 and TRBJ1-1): KAGVTQTPRYLIKTRGQQVTLSCSPISGHRSVSWYQQTPGQGLQFLFEYFSETQRNKGNFPGRFSGRQFSNSRSEMNVSTLELGDSALYLCASSLRVSTEAFFGQGTRLTVV.

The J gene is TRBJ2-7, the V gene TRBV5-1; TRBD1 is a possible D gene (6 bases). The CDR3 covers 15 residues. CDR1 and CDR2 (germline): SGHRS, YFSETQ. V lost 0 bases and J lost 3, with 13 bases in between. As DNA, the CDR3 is TGCGCCAGCAGCTTGGCCAGGGGCGCCAACTACGAGCAGTACTTC. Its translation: CASSLARGANYEQYF.

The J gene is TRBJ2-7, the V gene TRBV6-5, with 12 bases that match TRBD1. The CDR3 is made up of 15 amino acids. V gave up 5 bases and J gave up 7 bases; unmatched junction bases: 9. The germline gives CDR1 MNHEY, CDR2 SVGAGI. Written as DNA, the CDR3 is TGTGCCAGCAGTCTCTCGGGACAGGGGGCAGGGGAGCAGTACTTC. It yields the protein CASSLSGQGAGEQYF.

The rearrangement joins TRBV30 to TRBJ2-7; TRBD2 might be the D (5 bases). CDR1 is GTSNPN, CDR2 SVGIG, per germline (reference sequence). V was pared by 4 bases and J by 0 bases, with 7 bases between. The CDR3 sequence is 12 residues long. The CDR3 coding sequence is TGTGCCTGGAAACGGGACTCCTACGAGCAGTACTTC. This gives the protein CAWKRDSYEQYF.

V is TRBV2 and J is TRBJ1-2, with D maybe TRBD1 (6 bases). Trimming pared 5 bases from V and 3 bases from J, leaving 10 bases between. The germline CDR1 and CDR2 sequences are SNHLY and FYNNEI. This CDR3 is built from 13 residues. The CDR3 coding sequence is TGTGCCAGCAGTCCTCGGACAGACTATGGCTACACCTTC. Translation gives CASSPRTDYGYTF. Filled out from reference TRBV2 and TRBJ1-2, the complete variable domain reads EPEVTQTPSHQVTQMGQEVILRCVPISNHLYFYWYRQILGQKVEFLVSFYNNEISEKSEIFDDQFSVERPDGSNFTLKIRSTKLEDSAMYFCASSPRTDYGYTFGSGTRLTVV.

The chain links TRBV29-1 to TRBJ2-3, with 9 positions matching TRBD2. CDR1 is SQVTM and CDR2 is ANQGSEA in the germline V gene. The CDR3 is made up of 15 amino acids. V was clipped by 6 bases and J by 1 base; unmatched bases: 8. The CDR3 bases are TGCAGCGTGTATCTGGCGGGAGGGGGCACAGATACGCAGTATTTT. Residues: CSVYLAGGGTDTQYF.

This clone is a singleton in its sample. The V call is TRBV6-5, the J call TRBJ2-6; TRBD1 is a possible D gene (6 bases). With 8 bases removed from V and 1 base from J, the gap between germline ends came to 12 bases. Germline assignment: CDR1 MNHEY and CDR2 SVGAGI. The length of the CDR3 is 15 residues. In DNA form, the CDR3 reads TGTGCCAGCCATTACAGGGTATCTGGGGCCAACGTCCTGACTTTC. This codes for CASHYRVSGANVLTF.

In DNA, the CDR3 is TGCGCCAGCAGTAAGCTAGCGGGAGGGGATACGCAGTATTTT. It yields the protein CASSKLAGGDTQYF. V gene TRBV5-1 combines with J gene TRBJ2-3, with TRBD2 matching 12 bases. The junction had 4 bases not matched to a gene; V was cut back by 5 bases and J by 6 bases. Germline assignment: CDR1 SGHRS and CDR2 YFSETQ. The CDR3 sequence is 14 residues long.

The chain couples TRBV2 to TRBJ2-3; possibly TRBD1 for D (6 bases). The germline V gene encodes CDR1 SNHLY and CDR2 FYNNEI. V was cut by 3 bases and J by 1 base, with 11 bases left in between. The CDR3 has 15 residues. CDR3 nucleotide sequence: TGTGCCAGCAGTGATGGAGCAGGGGGCACAGATACGCAGTATTTT. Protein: CASSDGAGGTDTQYF.

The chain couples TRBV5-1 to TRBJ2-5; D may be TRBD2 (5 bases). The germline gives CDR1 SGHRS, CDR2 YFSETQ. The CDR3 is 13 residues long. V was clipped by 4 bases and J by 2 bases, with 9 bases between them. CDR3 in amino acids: CASSGLDQETQYF. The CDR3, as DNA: TGCGCCAGCAGCGGACTGGATCAAGAGACCCAGTACTTC. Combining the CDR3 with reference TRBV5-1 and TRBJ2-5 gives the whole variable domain KAGVTQTPRYLIKTRGQQVTLSCSPISGHRSVSWYQQTPGQGLQFLFEYFSETQRNKGNFPGRFSGRQFSNSRSEMNVSTLELGDSALYLCASSGLDQETQYFGPGTRLLVL.

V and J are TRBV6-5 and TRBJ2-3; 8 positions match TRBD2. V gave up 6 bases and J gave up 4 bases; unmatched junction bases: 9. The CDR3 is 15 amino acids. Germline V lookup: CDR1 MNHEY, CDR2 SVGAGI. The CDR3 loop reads CASSQAGAGADTQYF. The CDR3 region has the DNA TGTGCCAGCAGCCAAGCGGGGGCGGGAGCAGATACGCAGTATTTT.

CDR3 in amino acids: CASSELSSGGPSFRIKETQYF. The CDR3 nucleotides read TGCGCCAGCAGTGAATTGTCTAGCGGGGGGCCGAGCTTTAGAATTAAAGAGACCCAGTACTTC. V is TRBV10-1 and J is TRBJ2-5; 11 bases map to TRBD2. Germline values: CDR1 WNHNN, CDR2 SYGVQD (reference sequence). Unmatched junction bases numbered 21, after V lost 3 bases and J lost 3 bases. CDR3 length: 21 amino acids.

CDR3 nucleotide sequence: TGTGCCAGTAGTATTTATGGCCACCGGGGGAGAACTGAAGCTTTCTTT. Its translation: CASSIYGHRGRTEAFF. The chain links TRBV19 to TRBJ1-1, with D maybe TRBD1 (5 bases). Germline values: CDR1 LNHDA, CDR2 SQIVND (reference sequence). The CDR3 has 16 residues. Trimming shortened V by 3 bases and J by 5 bases, and 19 bases separated the two germline ends.

This chain's CDR3 is CASSYVGGAQEQYF. DNA of the CDR3: TGTGCCAGCAGCTACGTGGGGGGGGCACAGGAGCAGTACTTC. This chain connects TRBV27 to TRBJ2-7, with D perhaps TRBD2 (7 bases). Trimming left V 6 bases short and J 7 bases short, with 19 bases between. CDR3 length: 14 amino acids. Per germline, CDR1 MNHEY and CDR2 SMNVEV (reference sequence).

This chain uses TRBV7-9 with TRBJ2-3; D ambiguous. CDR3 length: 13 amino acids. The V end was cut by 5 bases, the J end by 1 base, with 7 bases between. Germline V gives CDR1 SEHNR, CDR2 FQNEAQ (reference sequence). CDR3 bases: TGTGCCAGCAGCACGAGTGGCACAGATACGCAGTATTTT. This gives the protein CASSTSGTDTQYF.

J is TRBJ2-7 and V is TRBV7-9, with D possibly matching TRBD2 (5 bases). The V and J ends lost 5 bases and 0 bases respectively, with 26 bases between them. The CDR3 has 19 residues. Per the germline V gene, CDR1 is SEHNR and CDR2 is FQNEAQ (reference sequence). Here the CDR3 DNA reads TGTGCCAGCAGCCCTACCTTCAACGGGGAACTCCACGGCTCCTACGAGCAGTACTTC. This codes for CASSPTFNGELHGSYEQYF. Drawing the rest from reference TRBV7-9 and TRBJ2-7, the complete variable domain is DTGVSQNPRHKITKRGQNVTFRCDPISEHNRLYWYRQTLGQGPEFLTYFQNEAQLEKSRLLSDRFSAERPKGSFSTLEIQRTEQGDSAMYLCASSPTFNGELHGSYEQYFGPGTRLTVT.

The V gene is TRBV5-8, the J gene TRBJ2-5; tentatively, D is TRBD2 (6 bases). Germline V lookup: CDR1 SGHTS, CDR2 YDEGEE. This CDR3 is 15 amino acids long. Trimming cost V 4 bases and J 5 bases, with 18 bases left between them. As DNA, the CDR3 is TGTGCCAGCAGCCTCGAACCTACTAGCTTCGAGACCCAGTACTTC. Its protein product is CASSLEPTSFETQYF.

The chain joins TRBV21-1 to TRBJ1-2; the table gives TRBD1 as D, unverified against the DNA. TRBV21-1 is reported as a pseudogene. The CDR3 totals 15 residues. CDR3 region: CASSNRADNELGYTF. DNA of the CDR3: TGTGCCAGCAGCAACCGGGCGGACAATGAGTTGGGCTACACCTTC.

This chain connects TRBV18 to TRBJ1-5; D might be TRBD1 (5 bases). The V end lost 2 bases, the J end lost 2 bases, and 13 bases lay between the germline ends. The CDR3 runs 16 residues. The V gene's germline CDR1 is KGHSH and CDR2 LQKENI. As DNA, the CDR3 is TGTGCCAGCTCACCATCCAGGGATTCTGGCAATCAGCCCCAGCATTTT. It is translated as CASSPSRDSGNQPQHF.

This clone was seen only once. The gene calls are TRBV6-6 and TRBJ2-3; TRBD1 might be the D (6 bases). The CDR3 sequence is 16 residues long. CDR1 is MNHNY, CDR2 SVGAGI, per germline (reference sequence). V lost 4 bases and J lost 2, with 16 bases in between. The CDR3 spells CASSSQGRGFTDTQYF. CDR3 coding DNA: TGTGCCAGCAGTTCCCAGGGCAGGGGTTTCACAGATACGCAGTATTTT.

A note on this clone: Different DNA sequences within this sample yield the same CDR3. The CDR3 nucleotides are TGTGCCAGCAGCCCACAGGGAGGGACCTACAATGAGCAGTTCTTC. Translation: CASSPQGGTYNEQFF. The chain recombines TRBV7-9 with TRBJ2-1; the D gene is possibly TRBD2 (7 bases). The length of the CDR3 is 15 residues. Trimming cost V 5 bases and J 2 bases, with 13 bases left between them. The germline CDR1 and CDR2 sequences are SEHNR and FQNEAQ (reference sequence).